This TCR beta chain is from a study of blood T cell repertoires in COVID-19 (dated by TCRdb to about 2020). Broadly, across the study: Samples covering the acute and convalescent phases of COVID-19 were provided by collaborators in the United States, Italy and Spain. The material from the prospective study consisted of cDNA or gDNA derived from T cells, B-cell-depleted T cells, or PBMCs. Where available, HLA class I and class II types were taken from metadata supplied by the sample provider and were not determined by assay-based typing. The repertoires were released in a freely available public database intended as a resource for research on the immune response to SARS-CoV-2. The samples were drawn from two sources: the first 160 participants of the ongoing ImmuneRACE study, and 1,254 subjects contributed by 6 global collaborators. Nearly every sample came with metadata listing a de-identified subject ID, COVID-19 status, age in years and sex. Subjects who had been exposed to COVID-19, were actively infected with it, or had recovered from it provided the deeply sampled blood TCRbeta repertoires that made up the dataset. The investigation overall reported the following: Clinical and demographic metadata were provided uncurated, with the amount varying by source and participant.

Concerning this clone: Its binding antigen is unknown. No clone much larger than this one lies a single base away; base qualities are absent.

The immunoSEQ Assay, a bias-controlled multiplex PCR, was used to amplify TCRbeta CDR3 regions from genomic DNA. The paper's processing steps were these. Within the assay, amplification of reference gene primers was used to estimate how many nucleated cells each sample contained. To quantify the absolute abundance of each unique TCRbeta CDR3 rearrangement, sequence reads were collapsed and filtered. For each sample, productive Simpson clonality was calculated by taking the square root of Simpson's diversity index across productive rearrangements. In its TCRdb copy, this immuneACCESS table keeps in-frame sequences only and misses some clones. Where compared with another copy, unresolved V genes explain less than half of these, and the others have no known cause. Clone size and the V and J calls come from that table; the DNA yielded D and trimming. This sample holds over 200,000 clones; 65% to 90% were observed only once. Around a tenth of the sample goes to the ten largest clones.

At one collaborating source in Seattle, patients were enrolled during active infection and were followed longitudinally through the course of disease. Each collaborating institution followed its own protocols to collect whole blood in K2EDTA tubes. Collaborator samples were shipped for TCRbeta analysis as frozen whole blood, isolated PBMCs, or DNA extracted from either sample type. The CDR3 spans 13 residues, from the cysteine through the phenylalanine. Here the CDR3 DNA is all that survives: 39 bases in frame from base 1. At the junction V is shortened by 2 bases and J by 15 bases; bases outside the gene matches: 8.

In this chain, TRBV12-3 or TRBV12-4 is recombined with TRBJ2-1; the central 9 bases match TRBD2. The sequencing sample was made of peripheral blood. The TCR comes from a man aged 50-60 years with COVID-19, enrolled during active disease. CDR3 loop: CASSLRLAGTGFF. The DNA is TGTGCCAGCAGTTTAAGGCTAGCGGGAACCGGGTTCTTC.